Shown below are 27 T cell receptor beta chains from a single sample sequenced in a study of blood T cell repertoires in COVID-19. Generated by immunoSEQ multiplex PCR, the TCRdb table keeps only in-frame clones and is missing some. The data show fewer than 75,000 clones, about 86% seen once. Sequenced input: peripheral blood. The receptor source for this set is a man in his fifties with active COVID-19.

The rearrangement links TRBV4-2 to TRBJ1-2, with 8 bases fitting TRBD1. Per germline, CDR1 LGHNA and CDR2 YNFKEQ. The CDR3 totals 15 residues. V gave up 1 base and J gave up 7 bases; unmatched junction bases: 8. CDR3 region: CASSQGQGIAAGYTF. In DNA form, the CDR3 reads TGTGCCAGCAGCCAAGGACAGGGGATTGCGGCTGGCTACACCTTC.

This clone was observed once. The J gene is TRBJ2-1, the V gene TRBV3-1 (or the pseudogene TRBV3-2); D not resolved. Trimming shortened V by 1 base and J by 4 bases, and 17 bases separated the two germline ends. This CDR3 has 17 amino acids. Germline V CDR1 and CDR2: LGHDT, YNNKEL (reference sequence). CDR3 amino acids: CASSQASSMLIYNEQFF. In nucleotides, the CDR3 is TGTGCCAGCAGCCAAGCATCGTCGATGCTAATTTACAATGAGCAGTTCTTC.

The rearrangement uses TRBV6-8 and TRBJ2-3, with D perhaps matching TRBD2 (5 bases). Germline loops: CDR1 MNHGY, CDR2 SAAAGT. The CDR3 consists of 16 residues. V shed 3 bases and J shed 2 bases, with 15 bases lying between them. The DNA for the CDR3 is TGTGCCAGCAGTTATAGGCCTGCCGGGGACACAGATACGCAGTATTTT. Amino acid sequence: CASSYRPAGDTDTQYF.

This clone was seen once. This chain links TRBV27 with TRBJ2-7, with TRBD2 matching 10 bases. The germline CDR1 and CDR2 sequences are MNHEY and SMNVEV (reference sequence). The J segment lost 3 bases and the V segment lost 2 bases, leaving 22 bases of the junction unmatched. The CDR3 has 21 residues. The CDR3 region is CASSLPTSGKNPAVGIYEQYV. CDR3 coding DNA: TGTGCCAGCAGTTTACCAACTAGCGGGAAAAACCCCGCCGTAGGCATCTACGAGCAGTACGTC.

The V gene is TRBV6-5, the J gene TRBJ2-1; tentative D call: TRBD1 (6 bases). Trimming left V 6 bases short and J 3 bases short, with 12 bases between. This CDR3 spans 14 amino acids. CDR1 is MNHEY, CDR2 SVGAGI, per germline. The CDR3 DNA reads TGTGCCAGCAGACAGGGTCCTGGCTACAATGAGCAGTTCTTC. Translating it yields CASRQGPGYNEQFF.

The chain joins TRBV29-1 to TRBJ2-5; D perhaps matches TRBD1 (5 bases). CDR1 is SQVTM, CDR2 ANQGSEA, per germline. V lost 0 bases and J lost 4, with 9 bases in between. This CDR3 spans 13 amino acids. CDR3: CSVEDQTGETQYF. For the CDR3, the DNA is TGCAGCGTTGAAGATCAAACAGGAGAGACCCAGTACTTC.

This clone was seen a handful of times. The gene calls are TRBV7-9 and TRBJ1-1; TRBD1 aligns across 7 bases. J was trimmed by 1 base and V by 4 bases; bases with no gene match: 12. The CDR3 spans 17 residues. The germline V gene has CDR1 SEHNR and CDR2 FQNEAQ (reference sequence). The CDR3: CASSSVPTGVKNTEAFF. The CDR3 region has the DNA TGTGCCAGCAGCTCCGTCCCCACAGGGGTGAAGAACACTGAAGCTTTCTTT.

This clone came up a few times. The chain is built from TRBV10-2 and TRBJ1-1; D possibly corresponds to TRBD1 (6 bases). V lost 4 bases to trimming and J lost 11 bases, with 23 bases between them. In germline, CDR1 is WSHSY, CDR2 SAAADI. The CDR3 has 15 residues. The CDR3 coding sequence is TGCGCCAGCAGTGGGCGAGGACAGTTCGGAGGAACGGCTTTCTTT. Amino acids: CASSGRGQFGGTAFF.

CDR3 protein: CASDAGRTGGGYTF. CDR3 nucleotide sequence: TGTGCCAGTGATGCCGGGAGGACAGGGGGTGGCTACACCTTC. The rearrangement uses TRBV4-2 and TRBJ1-2, with 10 bases aligning to TRBD1. From germline, CDR1 is LGHNA and CDR2 YNFKEQ. This CDR3 comprises 14 residues. V shed 9 bases and J 7 bases; nucleotides not matched to a gene: 11.

This clone was recorded only once. This chain connects TRBV24-1 to TRBJ2-7, with a tentative D call TRBD1 (6 bases). Trimming removed 5 bases at V and 0 bases at J, with 10 bases between. Germline assignment: CDR1 KGHDR and CDR2 SFDVKD. The CDR3 contains 14 residues. Here the CDR3 reads CATSVVGHSYEQYV. As DNA, the CDR3 is TGTGCCACCAGTGTTGTGGGACACTCCTACGAGCAGTACGTC.

This chain joins TRBV5-1 and TRBJ2-1; TRBD1 matches 7 bases. Germline loops: CDR1 SGHRS, CDR2 YFSETQ. J was trimmed by 9 bases and V by 3 bases; bases with no gene match: 9. This CDR3 region has 14 residues. The CDR3 sequence is CASSSQGMGVEQFF. The CDR3 DNA reads as TGCGCCAGCAGCTCACAGGGGATGGGTGTTGAGCAGTTCTTC.

The V gene is TRBV6-5, the J gene TRBJ1-1, with TRBD1 matching 10 bases. The junction had 8 bases not matched to a gene; V was cut back by 6 bases and J by 7 bases. Germline-derived CDR1 and CDR2 are MNHEY and SVGAGI. This CDR3 is built from 14 residues. The DNA for the CDR3 is TGTGCCAGCAGAGCAGGGACAGGGGATCTTGAAGCTTTCTTT. Translating gives CASRAGTGDLEAFF.

The chain uses TRBV15 and TRBJ2-6, with D unclear. Germline V gene sequence: CDR1 LNHNV, CDR2 YYDKDF (reference sequence). Trimming pared 1 base from V and 0 bases from J, leaving 10 bases between. The CDR3 length is 17 residues. The CDR3 DNA sequence: TGTGCCACCAGCAGAGGAGATGCCGGCTCTGGGGCCAACGTCCTGACTTTC. It is translated as CATSRGDAGSGANVLTF. The whole variable domain, remainder taken from reference TRBV15 and TRBJ2-6, is DAMVIQNPRYQVTQFGKPVTLSCSQTLNHNVMYWYQQKSSQAPKLLFHYYDKDFNNEADTPDNFQSRRPNTSFCFLDIRSPGLGDTAMYLCATSRGDAGSGANVLTFGAGSRLTVL.

This clone was seen only a few times. The rearrangement joins TRBV28 to TRBJ2-7, with 11 nucleotides matching TRBD1. CDR3 length: 15 residues. V trimming: 5 bases; J trimming: 3 bases; junction bases outside the gene matches: 6. Germline CDR1 is MDHEN and CDR2 is SYDVKM. CDR3 loop: CASSHSGTGGYEQYV. In DNA, the CDR3 is TGTGCCAGCAGTCATTCCGGGACAGGGGGCTACGAGCAGTACGTC.

The chain couples TRBV6-5 to TRBJ1-5; a weak D match, TRBD1 (5 bases). Trimming stripped 2 bases from V and 3 bases from J, with 8 bases between. The CDR3 is made up of 14 amino acids. Germline V gene data show CDR1 as MNHEY and CDR2 as SVGAGI. This CDR3 reads CASSYAGINQPQHF. CDR3 bases: TGTGCCAGCAGTTACGCAGGGATCAATCAGCCCCAGCATTTT.

The table lists this clone with a count of one. The chain couples TRBV19 to TRBJ1-1; 8 nucleotides match TRBD1. CDR1 is LNHDA and CDR2 is SQIVND in the germline V gene (reference sequence). The CDR3 is 13 amino acids. V shed 7 bases and J 1 base; nucleotides not matched to a gene: 2. CDR3 sequence (DNA): TGTGCCAGTATTGGGACAGGGAACACTGAAGCTTTCTTT. This translates into CASIGTGNTEAFF.

The table lists this clone with a count of one. The rearrangement joins TRBV6-5 to TRBJ1-4; D call uncertain. CDR1 is MNHEY and CDR2 is SVGAGI in the germline V gene. V shed 0 bases and J shed 5 bases, with 10 bases lying between them. CDR3 length: 15 amino acids. This CDR3 reads CASSYSTRPNEKLFF. The CDR3 DNA follows: TGTGCCAGCAGTTACTCGACCAGGCCCAATGAAAAACTGTTTTTT.

The rearrangement uses TRBV12-3 or TRBV12-4 and TRBJ1-1; D is perhaps TRBD1 (5 bases). The V gene lost 7 bases and the J gene lost 0 bases, with 9 bases spanning the gap. This CDR3 contains 13 residues. The CDR3 DNA sequence: TGTGCCAGCACCAAGGGGTTGAACACTGAAGCTTTCTTT. Its translation: CASTKGLNTEAFF.

The rearrangement uses TRBV9 and TRBJ2-1; 13 nucleotides match TRBD2. V dropped 0 bases and J dropped 0; count of bases not matched to a gene: 6. Germline V lookup: CDR1 SGDLS, CDR2 YYNGEE. CDR3 length: 19 amino acids. The CDR3 DNA follows: TGTGCCAGCAGCGTAGTGGGGACTAGCGGGACCAGCTCCTACAATGAGCAGTTCTTC. Amino acids: CASSVVGTSGTSSYNEQFF.

CDR3 sequence reads: CATSDFLNSGDVGEQFF. The CDR3 nucleotides read TGTGCCACCAGTGATTTTTTGAACAGCGGGGATGTTGGTGAGCAGTTCTTC. V usage is TRBV24-1 and J usage is TRBJ2-1, with 7 bases that match TRBD2. With V trimmed by 1 base and J by 9 bases, 14 bases remained unmatched. Germline-derived CDR1 and CDR2 are KGHDR and SFDVKD. The CDR3 has 17 residues.

This clone is a singleton in its sample. The V call is TRBV29-1, the J call TRBJ2-7, with D tentatively TRBD2 (5 bases). The CDR3 totals 15 residues. V lost 7 bases and J lost 0, with 19 bases in between. From germline, CDR1 is SQVTM and CDR2 ANQGSEA. CDR3 DNA: TGCAGCGGGCCCTTTGCGGGCAGGAGCTCCTACGAGCAGTACTTC. Its translation is CSGPFAGRSSYEQYF.

This rearrangement joins TRBV11-2 to TRBJ2-3, with 9 bases that match TRBD1. In germline, CDR1 is SGHAT, CDR2 FQNNGV. The CDR3 sequence is 15 residues long. The V segment lost 5 bases and the J segment 3 bases; nucleotides outside the gene matches: 6. The CDR3 loop reads CASSRPGQGTDTQYF. The CDR3 nucleotides are TGTGCCAGCAGCCGGCCGGGACAGGGAACAGATACGCAGTATTTT.

V is TRBV18 and J is TRBJ1-6; D gene uncertain. V lost 3 bases to trimming and J lost 0 bases, with 9 bases between them. CDR3 length: 16 residues. The germline V gene encodes CDR1 KGHSH and CDR2 LQKENI. In DNA form, the CDR3 reads TGTGCCAGCTCACCCCGATCGAGCTCCTATAATTCACCCCTCCACTTT. Protein sequence: CASSPRSSSYNSPLHF. Full variable domain (outside the CDR3, taken from reference TRBV18 and TRBJ1-6): NAGVMQNPRHLVRRRGQEARLRCSPMKGHSHVYWYRQLPEEGLKFMVYLQKENIIDESGMPKERFSAEFPKEGPSILRIQQVVRGDSAAYFCASSPRSSSYNSPLHFGNGTRLTVT.

The chain recombines TRBV6-1 with TRBJ1-5; 7 bases match TRBD1. The CDR3 sequence is 17 residues long. Per the germline V gene, CDR1 is MNHNS and CDR2 is SASEGT. The ends lost 2 bases at V and 1 base at J; junction bases unmatched: 8. In DNA form, the CDR3 reads TGTGCCAGCAGTGAACGACAGGGTGGGGAGAGCAATCAGCCCCAGCATTTT. It specifies CASSERQGGESNQPQHF.

This clone was counted once. This sequence joins TRBV3-1 (or the pseudogene TRBV3-2) and TRBJ2-1, with 9 bases identical to TRBD1. V gave up 4 bases and J gave up 5 bases; unmatched junction bases: 12. The germline V gene has CDR1 LGHDT and CDR2 YNNKEL (reference sequence). The CDR3 has 17 residues. The CDR3 reads CASSPPSGTGRDNEQFF. CDR3 in DNA: TGTGCCAGCAGCCCCCCTTCCGGGACAGGGCGAGACAATGAGCAGTTCTTC.

V is TRBV12-3 or TRBV12-4 and J is TRBJ1-2, with D possibly TRBD1 on 6 matching bases. The length of the CDR3 is 12 residues. Trimming took off 6 bases at V and 4 bases at J, with 9 bases between the two ends. The CDR3 nucleotides are TGTGCCAGCAGGGACAGCCTCTATGGCTACACCTTC. Its translation: CASRDSLYGYTF.

The V gene is TRBV5-1, the J gene TRBJ2-2, with TRBD1 identical over 11 bases. V shed 7 bases and J 6 bases; nucleotides not matched to a gene: 14. The CDR3 totals 17 residues. Germline lookup yields CDR1 SGHRS and CDR2 YFSETQ. CDR3 DNA: TGCGCCAGCCGCTCAGGACAGGGGGCAAGGGAGGCCGGGGAGCTGTTTTTT. Translation gives CASRSGQGAREAGELFF.